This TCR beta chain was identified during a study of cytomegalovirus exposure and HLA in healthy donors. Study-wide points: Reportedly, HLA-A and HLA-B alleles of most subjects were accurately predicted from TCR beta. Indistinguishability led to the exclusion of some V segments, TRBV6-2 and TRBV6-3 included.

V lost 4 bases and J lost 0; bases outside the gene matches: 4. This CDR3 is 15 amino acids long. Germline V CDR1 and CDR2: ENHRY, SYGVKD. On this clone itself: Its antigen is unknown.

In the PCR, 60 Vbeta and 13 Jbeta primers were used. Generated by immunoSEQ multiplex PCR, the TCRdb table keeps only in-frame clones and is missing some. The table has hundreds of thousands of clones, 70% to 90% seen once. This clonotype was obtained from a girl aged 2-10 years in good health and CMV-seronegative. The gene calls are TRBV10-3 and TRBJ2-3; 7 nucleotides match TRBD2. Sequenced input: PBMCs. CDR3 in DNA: TGTGCCATCAGTGGTGGGACTACTAGCACAGATACGCAGTATTTT. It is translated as CAISGGTTSTDTQYF.